What follows describes a single T cell receptor beta chain. What it recognizes is unknown. These data originate in a study of T cell responses to AZD1222 COVID-19 vaccine. Assay: immunoSEQ multiplex PCR; the TCRdb copy retains only in-frame clones and omits some. Here the sample spans more than 95,000 clones, 88% being singletons. J lost 4 bases, V lost 3 bases, and 11 bases had no gene match. Germline assignment: CDR1 LNHDA and CDR2 SQIVND (reference sequence). The CDR3 has 17 residues. Study outcomes and limitations: Vaccine-related CD4 TCRs covered spike, predominating at 160-218 and 743-854. Regions left unmutated in variants are reportedly the target of nearly half of spike-specific TCRs.

This specimen consisted of peripheral blood, obtained 28 days after the second AZD1222 dose. This TCR was sampled from an adult who received the AZD1222 COVID-19 vaccine. V is TRBV19 and J is TRBJ2-3; 9 nucleotides align to TRBD2. The CDR3 sequence: CASSMPPRAGGADTQYF. DNA for the CDR3: TGTGCCAGTAGTATGCCCCCGAGAGCGGGAGGAGCAGATACGCAGTATTTT.